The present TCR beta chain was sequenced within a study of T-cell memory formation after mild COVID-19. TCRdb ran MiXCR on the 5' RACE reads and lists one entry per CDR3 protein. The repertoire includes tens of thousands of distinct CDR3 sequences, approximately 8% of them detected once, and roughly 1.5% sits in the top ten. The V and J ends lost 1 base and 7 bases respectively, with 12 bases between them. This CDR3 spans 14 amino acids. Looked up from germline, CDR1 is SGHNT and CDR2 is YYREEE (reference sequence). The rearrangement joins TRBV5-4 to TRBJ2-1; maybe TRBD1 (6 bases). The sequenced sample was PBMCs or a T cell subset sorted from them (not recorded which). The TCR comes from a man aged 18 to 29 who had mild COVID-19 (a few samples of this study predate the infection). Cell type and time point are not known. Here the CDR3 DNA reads TGTGCCAGCAGCTTGCAGGGGAGTAGGAATGAGCAGTTCTTC. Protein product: CASSLQGSRNEQFF.